This passage covers 20 T cell receptor beta chains from one sample sequenced in a study of blood T cell repertoires in COVID-19. Only in-frame clones appear in the TCRdb table, and some are missing; sequencing was by immunoSEQ multiplex PCR. The sample records some 62,000 clones, 70% to 90% being singletons. The source material was peripheral blood. Receptors originate from a woman older than 75 with acute or convalescent COVID-19.

V usage is TRBV5-1 and J usage is TRBJ2-1; a possible D gene is TRBD2 (6 bases). The CDR3 runs to 15 residues. Per the germline V gene, CDR1 is SGHRS and CDR2 is YFSETQ. V was trimmed by 4 bases and J by 5 bases, leaving 16 bases between them. The CDR3 is CASSPREFRDNEQFF. The CDR3 DNA follows: TGCGCCAGCAGCCCTCGGGAGTTCCGGGACAATGAGCAGTTCTTC.

A single count supports this clone. This chain joins TRBV20-1 and TRBJ2-5, with TRBD1 matching over 9 bases. This CDR3 spans 16 amino acids. The germline V gene has CDR1 DFQATT and CDR2 SNEGSKA (reference sequence). The V and J ends lost 3 bases and 5 bases, in that order; junction bases with no gene match: 13. The CDR3 reads CSASDVGTGFGETQYF. CDR3 DNA sequence: TGCAGTGCTAGTGATGTTGGGACAGGGTTCGGGGAGACCCAGTACTTC.

This clone has a handful of counts. The chain has TRBV5-4 and TRBJ2-7; no definite D call. The CDR3 loop spans 13 amino acids. Germline V gene data show CDR1 as SGHNT and CDR2 as YYREEE (reference sequence). The ends were cut back, 1 base at V and 2 bases at J, with 7 bases in the middle. The CDR3 coding sequence is TGTGCCAGCAGCTTGAGGAGTACCTACGAGCAGTACTTC. Residues: CASSLRSTYEQYF.

This chain joins TRBV5-6 and TRBJ1-6; D possibly corresponds to TRBD1 (6 bases). The V and J ends lost 2 bases and 9 bases respectively, with 12 bases between them. Germline values: CDR1 SGHDT, CDR2 YYEEEE. The CDR3 loop spans 14 amino acids. CDR3 coding DNA: TGTGCCAGCAGCTTCGAACAGGGCATTTCACCCCTCCACTTT. It specifies CASSFEQGISPLHF.

CDR3 region: CASSHSNTGELFF. CDR3 bases: TGTGCCAGCAGCCACTCCAACACCGGGGAGCTGTTTTTT. The chain uses TRBV7-3 and TRBJ2-2; D not resolved. CDR3 length: 13 residues. V gave up 5 bases and J gave up 2 bases, with 6 bases separating them. CDR1 and CDR2 (germline): SGHTA, FQGTGA.

The chain links TRBV6-5 to TRBJ1-1, with TRBD1 matching 8 bases. Per germline, CDR1 MNHEY and CDR2 SVGAGI. The CDR3 extends over 13 amino acids. V lost 5 bases to trimming and J lost 4 bases; unmatched junction nucleotides: 3. CDR3 sequence reads: CASSRDRGTEAFF. The DNA of the CDR3 is TGTGCCAGCAGTCGAGACAGGGGCACTGAAGCTTTCTTT.

This chain uses TRBV6-1 with TRBJ2-1; 7 bases align to TRBD2. The V gene's germline CDR1 is MNHNS and CDR2 SASEGT. The V and J ends lost 3 bases and 1 base, in that order; junction bases with no gene match: 3. The CDR3 runs to 15 residues. Here the CDR3 DNA reads TGTGCCAGCAGTGATTTGGGGGGGTCCTACAATGAGCAGTTCTTC. It encodes CASSDLGGSYNEQFF.

The chain combines TRBV7-9 with TRBJ1-1; maybe TRBD1 (5 bases). The V gene's germline CDR1 is SEHNR and CDR2 FQNEAQ (reference sequence). Trimming took 1 base from V and 0 from J, leaving 6 bases between them. The CDR3 sequence is 14 residues long. The CDR3 reads CASSLGQLNTEAFF. The CDR3 region has the DNA TGTGCCAGCAGCTTAGGACAGTTGAACACTGAAGCTTTCTTT.

This chain connects TRBV5-1 to TRBJ2-2, with D tentatively TRBD2 (6 bases). Germline V gene sequence: CDR1 SGHRS, CDR2 YFSETQ. V lost 4 bases and J 5 bases, leaving 15 bases between the germline ends. The CDR3 has 15 amino acids. This chain's CDR3 is CASSPDISGTGELFF. The CDR3 coding sequence is TGCGCCAGCAGCCCGGACATTAGCGGTACCGGGGAGCTGTTTTTT.

This sequence joins TRBV30 and TRBJ2-7; perhaps TRBD1 as D (6 bases). With 1 base removed from V and 0 bases from J, the gap between germline ends came to 10 bases. CDR3 length equals 14 residues. Looked up from germline, CDR1 is GTSNPN and CDR2 is SVGIG (reference sequence). CDR3 region: CAWSAPDSSYEQYF. In DNA, the CDR3 is TGTGCCTGGAGTGCCCCGGACAGCTCCTACGAGCAGTACTTC.

The rearrangement uses TRBV27 and TRBJ1-3; TRBD1 agrees at 10 bases. Per the germline V gene, CDR1 is MNHEY and CDR2 is SMNVEV (reference sequence). This CDR3 spans 20 amino acids. Trimming cost V 3 bases and J 5 bases; bases outside gene matches: 19. This CDR3 is CASSLFSRDRGEKKRNTIYF. The CDR3 region has the DNA TGTGCCAGCAGTTTGTTCAGCCGGGACAGGGGCGAGAAGAAACGAAACACCATATATTTT.

This sequence joins TRBV9 and TRBJ1-2; no reliable D call. The germline V gene has CDR1 SGDLS and CDR2 YYNGEE. The V gene lost 0 bases and the J gene lost 8 bases, with 11 bases spanning the gap. This CDR3 is built from 13 residues. Written as DNA, the CDR3 is TGTGCCAGCAGCGTAGTGCCCCCCCAGGGCTACACCTTC. Translation: CASSVVPPQGYTF.

The genes are TRBV15 and TRBJ1-2; the match to TRBD1 covers 7 bases. Germline V gives CDR1 LNHNV, CDR2 YYDKDF (reference sequence). This CDR3 contains 15 residues. V trimming: 5 bases; J trimming: 5 bases; junction bases outside the gene matches: 11. For the CDR3, the DNA is TGTGCCACCAGCTTGACAGGGAAAGGGGGGTATGGCTACACCTTC. Translated, it gives CATSLTGKGGYGYTF. The full variable domain, in which reference TRBV15 and TRBJ1-2 provide the parts outside the CDR3, is DAMVIQNPRYQVTQFGKPVTLSCSQTLNHNVMYWYQQKSSQAPKLLFHYYDKDFNNEADTPDNFQSRRPNTSFCFLDIRSPGLGDTAMYLCATSLTGKGGYGYTFGSGTRLTVV.

The CDR3 DNA reads as TGTGCCAGCAGTGAAGGGACAGGGACCTACGAGCAGTACTTC. It specifies CASSEGTGTYEQYF. The chain couples TRBV6-1 to TRBJ2-7, with 8 bases lining up with TRBD1. The CDR3 has 14 residues. Trimming took 1 base from V and 2 from J; bases not matched to a gene: 1. CDR1 is MNHNS, CDR2 SASEGT, per germline.

The CDR3 region has the DNA TGTGCCAGCAGTTTATTTGGATCTGCAGGGGGACGGGAGGAAAAACTGTTTTTT. This codes for CASSLFGSAGGREEKLFF. The gene calls are TRBV28 and TRBJ1-4; 7 positions match TRBD1. CDR1 MDHEN and CDR2 SYDVKM come from the germline V gene. CDR3 length: 18 amino acids. After removal of 1 base from V and 8 bases from J, the junction contained 16 bases not matched to a gene.

The rearrangement joins TRBV9 to TRBJ2-2, with TRBD2 identical over 9 bases. This CDR3 region has 16 residues. V dropped 2 bases and J dropped 4; count of bases not matched to a gene: 6. The germline CDR1 and CDR2 sequences are SGDLS and YYNGEE. Here the CDR3 DNA reads TGTGCCAGCAGCGTGTTCGGCGGGAGGGCCACCGGGGAGCTGTTTTTT. Amino acids: CASSVFGGRATGELFF.

Only one count was recorded for this clone. This chain joins TRBV7-8 and TRBJ1-4; 9 nucleotides line up with TRBD1. This CDR3 comprises 18 residues. Germline trimming cut 3 bases from V and 7 bases from J; bases unmatched to any gene: 15. Germline V gene sequence: CDR1 SGHVS, CDR2 FQNEAQ. CDR3 nucleotide sequence: TGTGCCAGCAGCTTCTTGGGATTCGGGACAGGGTCAGGTGAAAAACTGTTTTTT. Translation: CASSFLGFGTGSGEKLFF.

This clone was seen a single time. The chain couples TRBV7-2 to TRBJ1-1; D call uncertain. V lost 3 bases, J lost 11 bases, and 16 bases lay in between. The CDR3 contains 13 residues. Per the germline V gene, CDR1 is SGHTA and CDR2 is FQGNSA. The CDR3 coding sequence is TGTGCCAGCAGCTTCGGGGAGAACCGCTTGGCTTTCTTT. Translated, it gives CASSFGENRLAFF.

The chain has TRBV6-5 and TRBJ2-3, with D possibly being TRBD2 (6 bases). The CDR3 covers 15 residues. V was cut by 6 bases and J by 1 base, with 14 bases left in between. Germline CDR1 and CDR2: MNHEY and SVGAGI. The CDR3, as DNA: TGTGCCAGCAGGGAGGGGCCAGAAGGCACAGATACGCAGTATTTT. This encodes CASREGPEGTDTQYF.

CDR3 loop: CSLAGATEAFF. The CDR3 nucleotides read TGCAGCCTTGCAGGGGCCACTGAAGCTTTCTTT. The J gene is TRBJ1-1, the V gene TRBV29-1; tentative D call: TRBD1 (6 bases). V was cut by 8 bases and J by 4 bases, with 11 bases left in between. The CDR3 contains 11 residues. Germline CDR1 reads SQVTM; CDR2 reads ANQGSEA.